Below, 14 T cell receptor beta chains from the same sample are listed, as sequenced in a study of T cell responses to AZD1222 COVID-19 vaccine. Repertoires were generated with immunoSEQ multiplex PCR, while TCRdb's copy carries only in-frame clones and drops some. In the table there are 130,000 or so clones, about 90% of which are singletons. Here the sequenced sample was peripheral blood, taken on day 0 of AZD1222 vaccination. Receptors were obtained from an adult in good health.

The chain joins TRBV6-1 to TRBJ1-2, with 7 bases identical to TRBD1. The CDR3 is 14 residues long. The germline V gene has CDR1 MNHNS and CDR2 SASEGT. V was pared by 2 bases and J by 4 bases, with 4 bases of the junction left unmatched. Written as DNA, the CDR3 is TGTGCCAGCAGTGAAATCGGGGACAGCTATGGCTACACCTTC. Translation: CASSEIGDSYGYTF.

The chain combines TRBV28 with TRBJ2-7, with D perhaps matching TRBD1 (6 bases). This CDR3 is 12 amino acids long. The V and J ends lost 6 bases and 6 bases respectively, with 12 bases between them. The germline CDR1 and CDR2 sequences are MDHEN and SYDVKM. This chain's CDR3 is CASRTGKIEQYF. In DNA form, the CDR3 reads TGTGCCAGCAGGACAGGAAAGATCGAGCAGTACTTC.

This clone showed up just a few times. The chain joins TRBV7-8 to TRBJ1-2; TRBD1 might be the D (5 bases). The germline CDR1 and CDR2 sequences are SGHVS and FQNEAQ. The ends were cut back, 2 bases at V and 0 bases at J, with 10 bases in the middle. The length of the CDR3 is 15 residues. The CDR3 DNA reads TGTGCCAGCAGCTTAAGACAGATCGCTAACTATGGCTACACCTTC. Its protein product is CASSLRQIANYGYTF.

This sequence joins TRBV6-6 and TRBJ2-7; 7 bases are shared with TRBD1. Trimming at V came to 6 bases and at J to 6 bases, leaving 8 bases not matched to a gene. The CDR3 runs to 13 residues. Germline CDR1 is MNHNY and CDR2 is SVGAGI (reference sequence). CDR3 sequence reads: CASRLDRVGEQYF. DNA for the CDR3: TGTGCCAGCAGGCTCGACAGGGTAGGCGAGCAGTACTTC.

The chain employs TRBV6-5 and TRBJ1-5; TRBD1 matches 7 bases. V was clipped by 5 bases and J by 2 bases; unmatched bases: 6. The germline gives CDR1 MNHEY, CDR2 SVGAGI. The CDR3 has 15 amino acids. This CDR3 reads CASSNTGVGNQPQHF. The CDR3 DNA is TGTGCCAGCAGTAACACAGGGGTAGGCAATCAGCCCCAGCATTTT.

This chain joins TRBV4-2 and TRBJ1-2; D remains ambiguous. Looked up from germline, CDR1 is LGHNA and CDR2 is YNFKEQ. Deletions cut 0 bases from V and 7 bases from J, with 3 bases between. The CDR3 runs to 11 residues. In nucleotides, the CDR3 is TGTGCCAGCAGCCAAGACTCTGGCTACACCTTC. It specifies CASSQDSGYTF.

This clone was seen more than once but under ten times. V is TRBV20-1 and J is TRBJ1-5, with D possibly matching TRBD1 (5 bases). Germline V gives CDR1 DFQATT, CDR2 SNEGSKA (reference sequence). V shed 3 bases and J shed 3 bases, with 18 bases lying between them. There are 16 residues in the CDR3. For the CDR3, the DNA is TGCAGTGCTAGTGCCCCCGGGGCAGTACTCAATCAGCCCCAGCATTTT. Its protein is CSASAPGAVLNQPQHF.

This chain uses TRBV14 with TRBJ2-3, with TRBD1 identical over 9 bases. Trimming cost V 0 bases and J 5 bases; bases outside gene matches: 12. Germline assignment: CDR1 SGHDN and CDR2 FVKESK. This CDR3 has 18 residues. CDR3 DNA sequence: TGTGCCAGCAGCCAAGAGGTTCCGGGGACAGGGTTTATAGATACGCAGTATTTT. Translating it yields CASSQEVPGTGFIDTQYF. The whole variable domain, filled in from reference TRBV14 and TRBJ2-3, reads EAGVTQFPSHSVIEKGQTVTLRCDPISGHDNLYWYRRVMGKEIKFLLHFVKESKQDESGMPNNRFLAERTGGTYSTLKVQPAELEDSGVYFCASSQEVPGTGFIDTQYFGPGTRLTVL.

The chain employs TRBV29-1 and TRBJ2-2; perhaps TRBD1 as D (7 bases). Germline V gene data show CDR1 as SQVTM and CDR2 as ANQGSEA. The CDR3 is 16 amino acids. V lost 3 bases to trimming and J lost 7 bases, with 21 bases between them. CDR3 coding DNA: TGCAGCGTTGAGGAAGTCCTACAGGGGAGGAACGGGGAGCTGTTTTTT. It is translated as CSVEEVLQGRNGELFF.

This clone is a singleton in its sample. This chain connects TRBV6-5 to TRBJ1-2, with D unclear. V was clipped by 6 bases and J by 4 bases, with 15 bases between them. CDR3 size: 14 residues. Per germline, CDR1 MNHEY and CDR2 SVGAGI. CDR3 sequence reads: CASSRRTETYGYTF. In nucleotides, the CDR3 is TGTGCCAGCAGCCGAAGAACAGAGACCTATGGCTACACCTTC.

The chain employs TRBV6-5 and TRBJ1-4; 7 bases are shared with TRBD1. The CDR3 is 15 residues long. V gave up 6 bases and J gave up 4 bases; unmatched junction bases: 8. Germline V gene lookup returns CDR1 MNHEY and CDR2 SVGAGI. The CDR3 sequence is CASRDPRQGNEKLFF. The CDR3 bases are TGTGCCAGCAGGGACCCCCGACAGGGTAATGAAAAACTGTTTTTT.

This clone showed up just a few times. The chain employs TRBV6-5 and TRBJ2-1; perhaps TRBD1 as D (5 bases). With 6 bases removed from V and 7 bases from J, the gap between germline ends came to 10 bases. CDR1 is MNHEY, CDR2 SVGAGI, per germline. This CDR3 comprises 12 residues. The CDR3 loop is CASSPQGNEQFF. CDR3 bases: TGTGCCAGCAGCCCCCAGGGAAATGAGCAGTTCTTC.

This clone was counted once. The V call is TRBV29-1, the J call TRBJ1-2; D gene ambiguous. The CDR3 has 14 residues. The V gene lost 1 base and the J gene lost 3 bases, with 12 bases spanning the gap. Germline assignment: CDR1 SQVTM and CDR2 ANQGSEA. CDR3 amino acids: CSVEGGFPDYGYTF. In DNA form, the CDR3 reads TGCAGCGTTGAAGGCGGTTTCCCCGACTATGGCTACACCTTC.

The chain uses TRBV27 and TRBJ1-6; 7 bases agree with TRBD1. V shed 4 bases, J shed 7 bases, and the junction held 13 bases outside the gene matches. The germline gives CDR1 MNHEY, CDR2 SMNVEV (reference sequence). The CDR3 is 17 residues long. The CDR3 nucleotides read TGTGCCAGCAGTTCCGTAGCAGTGGGACAGTTCAATTCACCCCTCCACTTT. As protein: CASSSVAVGQFNSPLHF.